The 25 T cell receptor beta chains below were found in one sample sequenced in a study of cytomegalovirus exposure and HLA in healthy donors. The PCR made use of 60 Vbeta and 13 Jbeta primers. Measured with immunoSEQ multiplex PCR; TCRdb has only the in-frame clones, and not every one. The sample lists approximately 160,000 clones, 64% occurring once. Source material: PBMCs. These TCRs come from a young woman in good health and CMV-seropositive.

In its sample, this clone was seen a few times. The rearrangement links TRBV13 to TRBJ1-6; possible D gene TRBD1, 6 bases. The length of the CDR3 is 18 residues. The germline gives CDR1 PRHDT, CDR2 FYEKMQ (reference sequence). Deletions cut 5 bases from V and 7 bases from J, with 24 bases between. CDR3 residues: CASSQTQGFRLRNSPLHF. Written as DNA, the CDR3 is TGTGCCAGCAGCCAGACACAGGGTTTTAGGCTACGAAATTCACCCCTCCACTTT.

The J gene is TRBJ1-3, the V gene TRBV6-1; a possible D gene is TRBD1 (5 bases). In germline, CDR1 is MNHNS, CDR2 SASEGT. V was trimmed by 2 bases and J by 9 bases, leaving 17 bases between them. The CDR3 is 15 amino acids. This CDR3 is CASSELAVAGVTIYF. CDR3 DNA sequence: TGTGCCAGCAGTGAACTGGCCGTGGCGGGGGTCACCATATATTTT.

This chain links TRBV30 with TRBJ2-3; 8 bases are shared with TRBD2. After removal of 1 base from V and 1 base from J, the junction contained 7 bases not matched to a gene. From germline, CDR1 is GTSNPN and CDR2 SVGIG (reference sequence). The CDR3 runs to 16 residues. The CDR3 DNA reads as TGTGCCTGGAGTGCCCGCCGGGGGGGCCGCACAGATACGCAGTATTTT. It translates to CAWSARRGGRTDTQYF.

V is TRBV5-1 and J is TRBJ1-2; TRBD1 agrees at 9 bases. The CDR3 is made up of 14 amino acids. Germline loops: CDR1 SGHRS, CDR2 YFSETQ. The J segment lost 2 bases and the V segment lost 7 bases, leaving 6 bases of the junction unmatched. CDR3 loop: CASRRDRANYGYTF. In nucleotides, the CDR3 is TGCGCCAGCCGCCGGGACAGGGCCAACTATGGCTACACCTTC. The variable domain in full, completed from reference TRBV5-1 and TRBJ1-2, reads KAGVTQTPRYLIKTRGQQVTLSCSPISGHRSVSWYQQTPGQGLQFLFEYFSETQRNKGNFPGRFSGRQFSNSRSEMNVSTLELGDSALYLCASRRDRANYGYTFGSGTRLTVV.

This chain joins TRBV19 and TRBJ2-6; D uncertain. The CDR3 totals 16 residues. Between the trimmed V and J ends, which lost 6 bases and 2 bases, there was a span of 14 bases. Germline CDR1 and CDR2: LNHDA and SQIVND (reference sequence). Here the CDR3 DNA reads TGTGCCAGTAGCTACGCAGCGACCCCTGGGGCCAACGTCCTGACTTTC. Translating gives CASSYAATPGANVLTF.

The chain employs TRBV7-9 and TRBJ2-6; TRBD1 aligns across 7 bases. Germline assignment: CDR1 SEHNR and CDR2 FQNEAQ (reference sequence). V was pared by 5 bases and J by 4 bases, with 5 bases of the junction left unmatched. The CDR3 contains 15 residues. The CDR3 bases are TGTGCCAGCAGCCTGGGGACAGCAGGGGCCAACGTCCTGACTTTC. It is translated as CASSLGTAGANVLTF.

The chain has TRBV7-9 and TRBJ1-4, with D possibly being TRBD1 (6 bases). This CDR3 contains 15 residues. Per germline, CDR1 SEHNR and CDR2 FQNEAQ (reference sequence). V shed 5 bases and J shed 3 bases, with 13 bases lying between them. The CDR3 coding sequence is TGTGCCAGCAGCCAGGGGAGTAGGGCTAATGAAAAACTGTTTTTT. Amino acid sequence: CASSQGSRANEKLFF.

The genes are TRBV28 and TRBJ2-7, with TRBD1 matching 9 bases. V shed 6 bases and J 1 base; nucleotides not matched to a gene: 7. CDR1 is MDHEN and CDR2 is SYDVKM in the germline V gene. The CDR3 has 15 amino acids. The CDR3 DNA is TGTGCCAGCAGGACCGGGGGACAGGGATCCTACGAGCAGTACTTC. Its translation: CASRTGGQGSYEQYF. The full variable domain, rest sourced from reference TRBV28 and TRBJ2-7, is DVKVTQSSRYLVKRTGEKVFLECVQDMDHENMFWYRQDPGLGLRLIYFSYDVKMKEKGDIPEGYSVSREKKERFSLILESASTNQTSMYLCASRTGGQGSYEQYFGPGTRLTVT.

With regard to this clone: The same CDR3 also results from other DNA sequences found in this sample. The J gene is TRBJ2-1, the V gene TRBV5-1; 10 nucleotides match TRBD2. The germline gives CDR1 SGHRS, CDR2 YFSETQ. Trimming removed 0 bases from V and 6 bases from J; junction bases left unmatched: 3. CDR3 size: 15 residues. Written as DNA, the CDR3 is TGCGCCAGCAGCTTGGGGCTAGCGGGAGTCAATGAGCAGTTCTTC. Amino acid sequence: CASSLGLAGVNEQFF.

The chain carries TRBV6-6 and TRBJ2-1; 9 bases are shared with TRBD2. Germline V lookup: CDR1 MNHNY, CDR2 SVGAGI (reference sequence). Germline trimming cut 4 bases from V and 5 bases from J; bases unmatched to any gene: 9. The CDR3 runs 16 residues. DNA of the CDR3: TGTGCCAGCAGTTGGTATAGCGGGGGCCTTAACAATGAGCAGTTCTTC. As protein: CASSWYSGGLNNEQFF.

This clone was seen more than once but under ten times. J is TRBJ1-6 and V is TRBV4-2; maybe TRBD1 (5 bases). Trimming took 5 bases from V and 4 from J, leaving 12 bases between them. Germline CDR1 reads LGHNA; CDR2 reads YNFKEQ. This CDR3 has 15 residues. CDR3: CASSTQTDYNSPLHF. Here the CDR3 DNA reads TGTGCCAGCAGCACCCAGACAGATTATAATTCACCCCTCCACTTT.

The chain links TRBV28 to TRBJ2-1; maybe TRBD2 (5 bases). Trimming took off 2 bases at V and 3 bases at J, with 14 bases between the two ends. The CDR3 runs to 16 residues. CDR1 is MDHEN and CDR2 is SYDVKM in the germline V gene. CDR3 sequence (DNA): TGTGCCAGCAGTTTAGGTTGGCGGAGGAGCTACAATGAGCAGTTCTTC. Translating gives CASSLGWRRSYNEQFF.

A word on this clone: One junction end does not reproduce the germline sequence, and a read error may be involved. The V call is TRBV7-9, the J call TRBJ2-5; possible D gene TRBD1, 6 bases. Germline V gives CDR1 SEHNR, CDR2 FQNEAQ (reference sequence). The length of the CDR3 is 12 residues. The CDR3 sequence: CASSLAQGRPYF. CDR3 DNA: TGTGCCAGCAGCCTAGCCCAGGGGCGTCCTTACTTC.

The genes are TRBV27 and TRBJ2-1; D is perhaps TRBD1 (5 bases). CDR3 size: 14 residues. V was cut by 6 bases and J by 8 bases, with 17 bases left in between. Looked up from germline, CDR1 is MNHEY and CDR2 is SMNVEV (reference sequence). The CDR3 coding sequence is TGTGCCAGCAGCTACCTTGGGCAGGGCGATGAGCAGTTCTTC. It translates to CASSYLGQGDEQFF.

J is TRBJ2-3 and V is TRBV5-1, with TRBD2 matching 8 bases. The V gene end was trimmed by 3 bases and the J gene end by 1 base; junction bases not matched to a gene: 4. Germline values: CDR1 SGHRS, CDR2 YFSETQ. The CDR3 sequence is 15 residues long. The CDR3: CASSSGLAGTDTQYF. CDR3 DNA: TGCGCCAGCAGCTCTGGACTAGCAGGCACAGATACGCAGTATTTT.

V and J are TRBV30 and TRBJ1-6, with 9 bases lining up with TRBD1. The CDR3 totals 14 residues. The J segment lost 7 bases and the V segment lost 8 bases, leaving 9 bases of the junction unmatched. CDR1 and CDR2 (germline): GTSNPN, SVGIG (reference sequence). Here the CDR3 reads CASDTGTGNSPLHF. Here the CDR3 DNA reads TGTGCCAGCGATACCGGGACAGGGAATTCACCCCTCCACTTT.

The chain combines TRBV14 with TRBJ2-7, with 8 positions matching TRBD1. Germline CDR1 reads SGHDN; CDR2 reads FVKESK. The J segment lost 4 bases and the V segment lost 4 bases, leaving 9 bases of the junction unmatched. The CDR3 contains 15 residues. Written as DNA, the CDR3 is TGTGCCAGCAGCCTTATTCAGGGGGCAAGGTACGAGCAGTACTTC. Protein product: CASSLIQGARYEQYF. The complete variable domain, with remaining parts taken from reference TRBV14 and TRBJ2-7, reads EAGVTQFPSHSVIEKGQTVTLRCDPISGHDNLYWYRRVMGKEIKFLLHFVKESKQDESGMPNNRFLAERTGGTYSTLKVQPAELEDSGVYFCASSLIQGARYEQYFGPGTRLTVT.

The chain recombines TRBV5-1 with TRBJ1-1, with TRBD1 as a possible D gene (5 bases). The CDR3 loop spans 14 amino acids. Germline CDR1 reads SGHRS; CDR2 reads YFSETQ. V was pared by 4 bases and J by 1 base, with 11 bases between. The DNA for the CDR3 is TGCGCCAGCAGCAGGTTGACAGAGAACACTGAAGCTTTCTTT. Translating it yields CASSRLTENTEAFF. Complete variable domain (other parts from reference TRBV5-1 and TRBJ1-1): KAGVTQTPRYLIKTRGQQVTLSCSPISGHRSVSWYQQTPGQGLQFLFEYFSETQRNKGNFPGRFSGRQFSNSRSEMNVSTLELGDSALYLCASSRLTENTEAFFGQGTRLTVV.

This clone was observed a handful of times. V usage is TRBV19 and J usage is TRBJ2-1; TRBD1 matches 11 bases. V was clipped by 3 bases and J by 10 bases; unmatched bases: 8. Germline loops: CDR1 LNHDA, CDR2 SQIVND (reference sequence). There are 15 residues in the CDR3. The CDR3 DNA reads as TGTGCCAGTAGTATGACCGGGACAGGGGGTGGGGAGCAGTTCTTC. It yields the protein CASSMTGTGGGEQFF.

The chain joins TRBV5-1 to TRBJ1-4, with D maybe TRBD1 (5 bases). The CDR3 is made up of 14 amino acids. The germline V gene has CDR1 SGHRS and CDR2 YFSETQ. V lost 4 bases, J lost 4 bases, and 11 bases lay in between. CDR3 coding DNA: TGCGCCAGCAGCCCGGGACTTTATAATGAAAAACTGTTTTTT. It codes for CASSPGLYNEKLFF. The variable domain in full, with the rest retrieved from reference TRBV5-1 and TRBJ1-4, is KAGVTQTPRYLIKTRGQQVTLSCSPISGHRSVSWYQQTPGQGLQFLFEYFSETQRNKGNFPGRFSGRQFSNSRSEMNVSTLELGDSALYLCASSPGLYNEKLFFGSGTQLSVL.

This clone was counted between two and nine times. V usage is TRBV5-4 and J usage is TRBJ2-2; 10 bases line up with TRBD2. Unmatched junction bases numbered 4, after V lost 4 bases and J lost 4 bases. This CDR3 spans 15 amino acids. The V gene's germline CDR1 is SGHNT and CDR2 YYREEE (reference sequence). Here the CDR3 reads CASSPPSGSTGELFF. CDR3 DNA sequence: TGTGCCAGCAGCCCCCCTAGCGGGAGCACCGGGGAGCTGTTTTTT.

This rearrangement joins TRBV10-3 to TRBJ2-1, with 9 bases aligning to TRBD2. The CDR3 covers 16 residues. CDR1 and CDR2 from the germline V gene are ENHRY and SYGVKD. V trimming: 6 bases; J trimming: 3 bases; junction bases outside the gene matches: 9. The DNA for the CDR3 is TGTGCCATCAGGGGTGGAGCGGGGGGTGTCTACAATGAGCAGTTCTTC. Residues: CAIRGGAGGVYNEQFF.

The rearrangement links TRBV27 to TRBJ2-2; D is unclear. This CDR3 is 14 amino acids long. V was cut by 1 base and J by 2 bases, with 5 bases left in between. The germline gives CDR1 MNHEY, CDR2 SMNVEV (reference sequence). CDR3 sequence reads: CASSLLANTGELFF. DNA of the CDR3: TGTGCCAGCAGTTTATTGGCCAACACCGGGGAGCTGTTTTTT.

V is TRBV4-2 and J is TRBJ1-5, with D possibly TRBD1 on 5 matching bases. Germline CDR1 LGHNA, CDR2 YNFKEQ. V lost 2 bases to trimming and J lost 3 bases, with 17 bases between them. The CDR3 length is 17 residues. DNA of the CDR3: TGTGCCAGCAGCCAAACTCAGGCTGGGGCCAACAATCAGCCCCAGCATTTT. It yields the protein CASSQTQAGANNQPQHF.

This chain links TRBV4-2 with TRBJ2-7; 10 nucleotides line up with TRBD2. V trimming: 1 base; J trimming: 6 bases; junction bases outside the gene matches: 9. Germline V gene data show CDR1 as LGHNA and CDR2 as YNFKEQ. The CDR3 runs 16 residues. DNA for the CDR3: TGTGCCAGCAGCCAAGTCAGCGGGAGGGCCGGTAGCGAGCAGTACTTC. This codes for CASSQVSGRAGSEQYF.